The source of this T cell receptor (beta chain) is a study of T-cell memory formation after mild COVID-19. Looked up from germline, CDR1 is LGHNA and CDR2 is YNFKEQ. V lost 3 bases and J lost 4; bases outside the gene matches: 2. The CDR3 spans 15 residues. This clonotype appeared a few times. The antigen is unknown. Study findings and constraints: Researchers could not confirm that second-wave clones peaking on day 37 targeted SARS-CoV-2.

TCRdb used MiXCR to reprocess the 5' RACE reads, holding one entry per CDR3 protein. This sample has about 190,000 distinct CDR3 sequences; around 18% occur once, and the top ten carry around 2.4%. Sequencing input: PBMCs or a T cell subset sorted from them (not recorded which). The chain links TRBV4-2 to TRBJ2-3; 12 positions match TRBD2. The TCR originated in an adult woman who had mild COVID-19 (a few samples of this study predate the infection). Cell type and time point are not known. CDR3 sequence (DNA): TGTGCCAGCAGCCACGGACTAGCGGGACCAGATACGCAGTATTTT. Protein: CASSHGLAGPDTQYF.